These 27 T cell receptor beta chains were sequenced from one sample in a study of identical twins. TCRdb re-called the 5' RACE reads with MiXCR, one entry per CDR3 protein. Of roughly 1,500,000 distinct CDR3 sequences listed, about 32% are singletons. Sample: cord blood. All receptors derive from a newborn girl in good health.

The CDR3 protein is CATSDPSGASTDTQYF. In DNA form, the CDR3 reads TGTGCCACCAGTGACCCTAGCGGGGCCAGCACAGATACGCAGTATTTT. The chain is built from TRBV24-1 and TRBJ2-3, with 9 bases matching TRBD2. The trim removed 4 bases at V and 0 bases at J, leaving 4 bases unmatched. Germline CDR1 KGHDR, CDR2 SFDVKD. The CDR3 is made up of 16 amino acids.

The J gene is TRBJ1-5, the V gene TRBV19; 7 bases map to TRBD1. This CDR3 comprises 15 residues. Germline lookup yields CDR1 LNHDA and CDR2 SQIVND (reference sequence). The J segment lost 7 bases and the V segment lost 3 bases, leaving 9 bases of the junction unmatched. CDR3 sequence reads: CASSIGDRAGQPQHF. In DNA form, the CDR3 reads TGTGCCAGTAGTATCGGAGACAGGGCGGGACAGCCCCAGCATTTT.

This clonotype was observed a handful of times. The chain couples TRBV2 to TRBJ2-7; the D is unclear. The CDR3 extends over 14 amino acids. Trimming removed 2 bases from V and 0 bases from J, with 8 bases in between. In germline, CDR1 is SNHLY, CDR2 FYNNEI. The CDR3 DNA reads TGTGCCAGCAGTGAACTACAGAGCTCCTACGAGCAGTACTTC. It specifies CASSELQSSYEQYF. The entire variable domain, with the rest obtained from reference TRBV2 and TRBJ2-7, is as follows: EPEVTQTPSHQVTQMGQEVILRCVPISNHLYFYWYRQILGQKVEFLVSFYNNEISEKSEIFDDQFSVERPDGSNFTLKIRSTKLEDSAMYFCASSELQSSYEQYFGPGTRLTVT.

A note on this clonotype: The junction and the germline gene differ at one end; a read error may be behind it. This chain uses TRBV4-1 with TRBJ1-6; 9 nucleotides line up with TRBD1. CDR1 MGHRA and CDR2 YSYEKL come from the germline V gene. The CDR3 extends over 13 amino acids. In DNA, the CDR3 is TGCGCCAGCGGACAGGGGTTCGTTTCACCCCCCCACTTT. Protein: CASGQGFVSPPHF.

This clonotype was recorded at least ten times. J is TRBJ2-7 and V is TRBV12-3 or TRBV12-4, with 7 bases fitting TRBD2. V lost 6 bases and J lost 0; bases outside the gene matches: 8. The CDR3 has 15 amino acids. The CDR3 protein is CASSNRLAHSYEQYF. CDR3 nucleotides: TGTGCCAGCAGCAATCGACTAGCCCACTCCTACGAGCAGTACTTC.

This chain uses TRBV27 with TRBJ2-7, with D perhaps matching TRBD1 or TRBD2 (7 bases each). Germline-derived CDR1 and CDR2 are MNHEY and SMNVEV (reference sequence). The CDR3 is 15 residues long. Trimming stripped 2 bases from V and 2 bases from J, with 13 bases between. Written as DNA, the CDR3 is TGTGCCAGCAGTTTAAGGGAGGGGGCTACCTACGAGCAGTACTTC. This sequence encodes CASSLREGATYEQYF.

The rearrangement links TRBV27 to TRBJ1-5; no clear D. From germline, CDR1 is MNHEY and CDR2 SMNVEV (reference sequence). The CDR3 consists of 14 residues. The ends were cut back, 3 bases at V and 3 bases at J, with 9 bases in the middle. As DNA, the CDR3 is TGTGCCAGCAGTTTGTGGGCCTTCAATCAGCCCCAGCATTTT. As protein: CASSLWAFNQPQHF.

This clonotype was counted only a few times. The chain carries TRBV29-1 and TRBJ2-1; TRBD2 aligns across 8 bases. This CDR3 is 19 amino acids long. Trimming at V came to 4 bases and at J to 0 bases, leaving 17 bases not matched to a gene. Germline V lookup: CDR1 SQVTM, CDR2 ANQGSEA. Here the CDR3 reads CSVAPLDGRALSSYNEQFF. CDR3 nucleotides: TGCAGCGTTGCCCCCTTGGACGGGAGGGCCCTAAGCTCCTACAATGAGCAGTTCTTC.

This clonotype was seen a few times. The chain uses TRBV2 and TRBJ2-1; 9 bases fit TRBD2. The CDR3 runs 15 residues. With 7 bases clipped from V and 9 bases from J, the junction kept 13 bases outside the gene matches. Germline V gene lookup returns CDR1 SNHLY and CDR2 FYNNEI. This CDR3 is CASTTSLAGIGEQFF. CDR3 DNA sequence: TGTGCCAGCACCACCTCTCTAGCGGGGATAGGTGAGCAGTTCTTC.

The rearrangement joins TRBV20-1 to TRBJ2-5; D remains ambiguous. Germline CDR1 DFQATT, CDR2 SNEGSKA (reference sequence). The CDR3 covers 14 residues. V was shortened by 4 bases and J by 11 bases, with 23 bases between the two germline ends. The CDR3 DNA follows: TGCAGTGCTAATCCCACCACCAAGTACAATGAGCAGTACTTC. Translation: CSANPTTKYNEQYF.

This clonotype has only a few counts. The junction departs from germline at one end; a sequencing error may be responsible. The rearrangement links TRBV11-2 to TRBJ2-4; the match to TRBD2 covers 7 bases. Looked up from germline, CDR1 is SGHAT and CDR2 is FQNNGV. The CDR3 length is 17 residues. The CDR3 bases are TGTGCCAGCAGCTCCGTATTGGGACTACTAGCCAAAACCATTCAGTACTTC. Its protein product is CASSSVLGLLAKTIQYF. The full variable domain, its missing parts supplied by reference TRBV11-2 and TRBJ2-4, is EAGVAQSPRYKIIEKRQSVAFWCNPISGHATLYWYQQILGQGPKLLIQFQNNGVVDDSQLPKDRFSAERLKGVDSTLKIQPAKLEDSAVYLCASSSVLGLLAKTIQYFGAGTRLSVL.

This clonotype showed up many times. V is TRBV4-2 and J is TRBJ2-7, with TRBD2 identical over 7 bases. The CDR3 sequence is 17 residues long. Germline values: CDR1 LGHNA, CDR2 YNFKEQ. Trimming removed 1 base from V and 0 bases from J; junction bases left unmatched: 9. This chain's CDR3 is CASSQVSGGTYSYEQYF. DNA for the CDR3: TGTGCCAGCAGCCAAGTCTCCGGGGGGACTTACTCCTACGAGCAGTACTTC.

The chain uses TRBV27 and TRBJ1-2; no definite D call. The V and J ends lost 0 bases and 4 bases respectively, with 12 bases between them. The CDR3 is made up of 15 amino acids. Germline-derived CDR1 and CDR2 are MNHEY and SMNVEV (reference sequence). The CDR3 DNA reads TGTGCCAGCAGTTTATCGGGATACAACCTCTATGGCTACACCTTC. Protein: CASSLSGYNLYGYTF.

Notes on this clonotype: Just one base apart from a much larger clone, this may be a read error. V gene TRBV7-9 combines with J gene TRBJ1-2; D remains ambiguous. The CDR3 is 16 residues long. Per the germline V gene, CDR1 is SEHNR and CDR2 is FQNEAQ (reference sequence). The V end lost 0 bases, the J end lost 4 bases, and 15 bases lay between the germline ends. In DNA, the CDR3 is TGTGCCAGCAGCTTAGCTTTTGAGTACAGAGTCTATGGCTACACCTTC. Translation: CASSLAFEYRVYGYTF.

Remarks on this clonotype: Mismatch with germline at one junction end may stem from a read error. This chain uses TRBV12-3 or TRBV12-4 with TRBJ2-3; maybe TRBD2 (5 bases). This CDR3 is built from 14 residues. CDR3 residues: CASILDMRVDTQYF. Written as DNA, the CDR3 is TGTGCCAGCATTTTAGATATGAGGGTTGATACGCAGTATTTT.

The chain carries TRBV18 and TRBJ2-1, with 7 nucleotides matching TRBD1. The CDR3 consists of 16 residues. From germline, CDR1 is KGHSH and CDR2 LQKENI. The junction had 14 bases not matched to a gene; V was cut back by 2 bases and J by 10 bases. CDR3 in DNA: TGTGCCAGCTCACCAGCTAGACTAACACGGGGACAGGAGCAGTTCTTC. It is translated as CASSPARLTRGQEQFF. Using reference TRBV18 and TRBJ2-1 for the parts outside the CDR3, the full variable domain is NAGVMQNPRHLVRRRGQEARLRCSPMKGHSHVYWYRQLPEEGLKFMVYLQKENIIDESGMPKERFSAEFPKEGPSILRIQQVVRGDSAAYFCASSPARLTRGQEQFFGPGTRLTVL.

The sample holds a few counts of this clonotype. This sequence joins TRBV7-9 and TRBJ2-1; D perhaps matches TRBD2 (6 bases). The V end was cut by 1 base, the J end by 7 bases, with 14 bases between. CDR3 length equals 15 residues. Germline V gives CDR1 SEHNR, CDR2 FQNEAQ (reference sequence). CDR3: CASSLGTGVGNEQFF. In DNA, the CDR3 is TGTGCCAGCAGCTTAGGCACGGGAGTGGGAAATGAGCAGTTCTTC.

The rearrangement uses TRBV7-9 and TRBJ1-5; TRBD1 matches 7 bases. The CDR3 covers 16 residues. V was clipped by 5 bases and J by 4 bases; unmatched bases: 11. Germline V CDR1 and CDR2: SEHNR, FQNEAQ (reference sequence). The DNA for the CDR3 is TGTGCCAGCAGCCAGCTTAGGTGGACAGGTAATCAGCCCCAGCATTTT. Its translation: CASSQLRWTGNQPQHF. The full variable domain, with the rest looked up from reference TRBV7-9 and TRBJ1-5, is DTGVSQNPRHKITKRGQNVTFRCDPISEHNRLYWYRQTLGQGPEFLTYFQNEAQLEKSRLLSDRFSAERPKGSFSTLEIQRTEQGDSAMYLCASSQLRWTGNQPQHFGDGTRLSIL.

At least ten counts were recorded for this clonotype. This chain joins TRBV16 and TRBJ2-7; a weak D match, TRBD1 (5 bases). The germline CDR1 and CDR2 sequences are KGHSY and FQNENV. V lost 2 bases, J lost 4 bases, and 18 bases lay in between. This CDR3 is built from 16 residues. CDR3 DNA: TGTGCCAGCAGCCAAACCTTATCCCAGGGTTTTTACGAGCAGTACTTC. This encodes CASSQTLSQGFYEQYF.

This clonotype was picked up a small number of times. This chain uses TRBV5-1 with TRBJ2-3; 15 bases agree with TRBD2. Germline lookup yields CDR1 SGHRS and CDR2 YFSETQ. V shed 4 bases, J shed 6 bases, and the junction held 9 bases outside the gene matches. The CDR3 length is 17 residues. The CDR3 DNA reads as TGCGCCAGCAGCCACCGGACTAGCGGGAGGGCAGGGGATACGCAGTATTTT. This gives the protein CASSHRTSGRAGDTQYF.

The CDR3 protein is CASSLVGLESYNEQFF. CDR3 bases: TGTGCCAGCAGTTTGGTTGGACTAGAGTCCTACAATGAGCAGTTCTTC. The chain has TRBV28 and TRBJ2-1; 7 bases align to TRBD2. CDR1 and CDR2 from the germline V gene are MDHEN and SYDVKM. This CDR3 has 16 amino acids. The V and J ends lost 3 bases and 1 base, in that order; junction bases with no gene match: 6.

This clonotype showed up just a few times. The V gene is TRBV6-5, the J gene TRBJ2-1, with 10 bases that match TRBD2. Germline values: CDR1 MNHEY, CDR2 SVGAGI. V dropped 11 bases and J dropped 7; count of bases not matched to a gene: 8. The CDR3 is made up of 13 amino acids. In nucleotides, the CDR3 is TGTGCCGGGAAAGCGGGAGGGTTAAATGAGCAGTTCTTC. Amino acid sequence: CAGKAGGLNEQFF.

In its sample, this clonotype was seen a few times. The chain has TRBV12-3 or TRBV12-4 and TRBJ2-6; D possibly corresponds to TRBD1 (5 bases). The CDR3 is 15 amino acids. V was pared by 4 bases and J by 2 bases, with 9 bases between. CDR3 DNA sequence: TGTGCCAGCAGTTACGCGACAGCTGGGGCCAACGTCCTGACTTTC. It is translated as CASSYATAGANVLTF.

This chain joins TRBV29-1 and TRBJ2-2; 9 bases map to TRBD1. In germline, CDR1 is SQVTM, CDR2 ANQGSEA. J was trimmed by 5 bases and V by 7 bases; bases with no gene match: 5. This CDR3 is built from 13 residues. In DNA form, the CDR3 reads TGCAGCGCCGGACAGGGGCGAACCGGGGAGCTGTTTTTT. Its protein is CSAGQGRTGELFF.

There are a few counts of this clonotype. This rearrangement joins TRBV4-1 to TRBJ2-1; TRBD2 aligns across 7 bases. V lost 0 bases and J lost 5; bases outside the gene matches: 1. The germline CDR1 and CDR2 sequences are MGHRA and YSYEKL. CDR3 length: 14 residues. CDR3 in amino acids: CASSQELADNEQFF. The CDR3 region has the DNA TGCGCCAGCAGCCAAGAGCTAGCGGACAATGAGCAGTTCTTC.

There are many counts of this clonotype. The V and J genes are TRBV10-3 and TRBJ2-4; a weak D match, TRBD2 (5 bases). CDR1 is ENHRY, CDR2 SYGVKD, per germline. The length of the CDR3 is 14 residues. Between the trimmed V and J ends, which lost 4 bases and 4 bases, there was a span of 11 bases. CDR3 protein: CAISAASLKNIQYF. In DNA form, the CDR3 reads TGTGCCATCAGTGCGGCTAGCCTTAAAAACATTCAGTACTTC.

DNA of the CDR3: TGTGCCAGCAGCCGAATCCAACCCGCGGCCCTCCACTTT. Translation: CASSRIQPAALHF. The J gene is TRBJ1-6, the V gene TRBV14; D is unclear. The germline gives CDR1 SGHDN, CDR2 FVKESK. This CDR3 contains 13 residues. The V and J ends lost 4 bases and 14 bases respectively, with 15 bases between them. The whole variable domain, remainder taken from reference TRBV14 and TRBJ1-6, is EAGVTQFPSHSVIEKGQTVTLRCDPISGHDNLYWYRRVMGKEIKFLLHFVKESKQDESGMPNNRFLAERTGGTYSTLKVQPAELEDSGVYFCASSRIQPAALHFGNGTRLTVT.